The T cell receptor beta chain under discussion was sequenced for a study of blood T cell repertoires in COVID-19. Study background: Samples representing acute and convalescent COVID-19 were sourced from the United States, Italy and Spain. PBMCs, B-cell-depleted T cells, or T cells provided the cDNA or gDNA that made up the material.

This clone has just one count. CDR1 SGHRS and CDR2 YFSETQ come from the germline V gene. This CDR3 is 15 amino acids long. V gave up 2 bases and J gave up 6 bases; unmatched junction bases: 5. Recruits, aged about 18 to 95 years, lived in 20 to 30 US areas. Two negative PCRs, clearance, or symptom resolution characterized the recovered Cohort 3 donors. Clones were read by immunoSEQ multiplex PCR, and TCRdb kept only the in-frame ones, dropping some. The data show fewer than 200,000 clones, 88% seen once. J is TRBJ2-2 and V is TRBV5-1, with 9 bases lining up with TRBD1. This TCR was recovered from a young woman who had recovered from COVID-19. Material for sequencing was PBMCs or T cells enriched from blood (not recorded which). The CDR3 DNA sequence: TGCGCCAGCAGCTTTGGACAGGGGATGGCCGGGGAGCTGTTTTTT. Translated: CASSFGQGMAGELFF.